One T cell receptor beta chain is described in this entry. The sample comes from a study of T cell clones after liver transplantation. Overall study: Pre-transplant mixed lymphocyte reactions yielded third-party-reactive TCRbeta sequences as comparators for graft-donor-reactive sequences. Subjects received no induction therapy and standard immunosuppression until randomization at 12-24 months post-transplant.

The CDR3 covers 15 residues. Germline lookup yields CDR1 MDHEN and CDR2 SYDVKM. The V gene lost 8 bases and the J gene lost 2 bases, with 18 bases spanning the gap. Sequencing used immunoSEQ multiplex PCR; TCRdb keeps in-frame clones, though not all of them. Of tens of thousands of clones in the sample, over 70% were seen once. The receptor was isolated from a human donor who received a liver transplant. V usage is TRBV28 and J usage is TRBJ1-2, with D possibly being TRBD1 (6 bases). The specimen comprised CD4+ T cells from blood, sampled before liver transplant. CDR3 DNA sequence: TGTGCCAGCGGGGTTACAGGGTGGCCAAACTATGGCTACACCTTC. Protein sequence: CASGVTGWPNYGYTF.